Shown below are 30 T cell receptor beta chains from a single sample sequenced in a study of shared clonotypes between healthy human individuals. The data were produced by immunoSEQ multiplex PCR, yet TCRdb's version contains in-frame clones alone and is incomplete. This table holds nearly 750,000 clones, just under 75% found once. Sequenced input: memory CD4+ T cells sorted from blood. Specified subset: CD45RA-negative fraction. These receptor sequences come from a woman in her thirties in good health.

V is TRBV28 and J is TRBJ2-7; no reliable D call. V dropped 2 bases and J dropped 4 bases, with 9 bases sitting between them. Germline lookup yields CDR1 MDHEN and CDR2 SYDVKM. This CDR3 has 13 amino acids. CDR3 in amino acids: CASSLPGIYEQYF. The CDR3 bases are TGTGCCAGCAGTTTACCCGGTATATACGAGCAGTACTTC.

This clone was picked up a small number of times. This chain links TRBV4-1 with TRBJ1-4; a weak D match, TRBD1 (5 bases). Trimming removed 3 bases at V and 6 bases at J, with 11 bases between. The CDR3 is 14 residues long. The V gene's germline CDR1 is MGHRA and CDR2 YSYEKL. The CDR3 coding sequence is TGCGCCAGCAGCCATGGGACCGTTGATGAAAAACTGTTTTTT. Protein: CASSHGTVDEKLFF.

This clone has only a few counts. V usage is TRBV21-1 and J usage is TRBJ1-1; the table's D call TRBD1 went unverified against the DNA. TRBV21-1 is flagged as a pseudogene. This CDR3 region has 14 residues. CDR3 residues: CASSKGSWPTEAFF. In DNA form, the CDR3 reads TGTGCCAGCAGCAAAGGCTCGTGGCCCACTGAAGCTTTCTTT.

The CDR3 protein is CASSLGTANEKLFF. CDR3 sequence (DNA): TGTGCCAGCAGTTTAGGGACAGCTAATGAAAAACTGTTTTTT. The J gene is TRBJ1-4, the V gene TRBV6-6; the match to TRBD1 covers 7 bases. The CDR3 is made up of 14 amino acids. CDR1 is MNHNY and CDR2 is SVGAGI in the germline V gene (reference sequence). With V trimmed by 4 bases and J by 3 bases, 2 bases remained unmatched.

The chain carries TRBV4-1 and TRBJ2-1, with D perhaps matching TRBD2 (6 bases). The V end lost 1 base, the J end lost 0 bases, and 19 bases lay between the germline ends. Per germline, CDR1 MGHRA and CDR2 YSYEKL. The CDR3 loop spans 19 amino acids. The CDR3 DNA follows: TGCGCCAGCAGCCAAGTGGTGAAAGCGGGTCCAAGCTCCTACAATGAGCAGTTCTTC. It specifies CASSQVVKAGPSSYNEQFF.

The chain joins TRBV21-1 to TRBJ1-3; the table's D call TRBD1 went unverified against the DNA. TRBV21-1 is noted as a pseudogene. The CDR3 contains 21 residues. The CDR3, as DNA: TGTGCCAGCAGCAATCAACAGGGACCTTGTGTAAGAATTTCCTCTGGAAACACCATATATTTT. As protein: CASSNQQGPCVRISSGNTIYF.

CDR3 sequence reads: CASSFWRTGNTGELFF. As DNA, the CDR3 is TGTGCCAGCAGCTTTTGGCGGACGGGGAACACCGGGGAGCTGTTTTTT. The chain uses TRBV7-9 and TRBJ2-2; D ambiguous. CDR3 size: 16 residues. Germline CDR1 and CDR2: SEHNR and FQNEAQ (reference sequence). V was pared by 3 bases and J by 1 base, with 12 bases between.

The genes are TRBV19 and TRBJ2-1, with a tentative D call TRBD1 (6 bases). This CDR3 has 15 amino acids. CDR1 and CDR2 (germline): LNHDA, SQIVND (reference sequence). The V end was cut by 4 bases, the J end by 5 bases, with 15 bases between. DNA of the CDR3: TGTGCCAGTAGTACCTGGGACACCATGGACAATGAGCAGTTCTTC. Encoded protein: CASSTWDTMDNEQFF.

This clone has only a few counts. The chain links TRBV25-1 to TRBJ2-1; a weak D match, TRBD2 (6 bases). The CDR3 length is 16 residues. Germline CDR1 MGHDK, CDR2 SYGVNS. Trimming pared 4 bases from V and 2 bases from J, leaving 15 bases between. The CDR3 DNA sequence: TGTGCCAGCAGTGCACCCGGGACTCTAACCTACAATGAGCAGTTCTTC. Translation: CASSAPGTLTYNEQFF.

The chain carries TRBV27 and TRBJ2-3, with a tentative D call TRBD1 (6 bases). The germline CDR1 and CDR2 sequences are MNHEY and SMNVEV (reference sequence). V lost 6 bases and J lost 8, with 24 bases in between. The CDR3 has 16 residues. The CDR3 reads CASSPTPGQFLGTQYF. CDR3 nucleotide sequence: TGTGCCAGCAGCCCCACCCCCGGACAGTTCCTTGGTACGCAGTATTTT.

J is TRBJ2-5 and V is TRBV15; no definite D call. V dropped 3 bases and J dropped 4 bases, with 9 bases sitting between them. Per the germline V gene, CDR1 is LNHNV and CDR2 is YYDKDF (reference sequence). The CDR3 extends over 13 amino acids. This chain's CDR3 is CATSRSRGETQYF. The CDR3 DNA reads as TGTGCCACCAGCAGGTCGCGAGGAGAGACCCAGTACTTC.

The rearrangement uses TRBV5-6 and TRBJ2-1, with D possibly matching TRBD1 (5 bases). Germline V gene data show CDR1 as SGHDT and CDR2 as YYEEEE. This CDR3 is 15 amino acids long. Trimming removed 6 bases at V and 3 bases at J, with 16 bases between. The CDR3, as DNA: TGTGCCAGCAATTGGGGCGTGGGGCTCTACAATGAGCAGTTCTTC. Translated, it gives CASNWGVGLYNEQFF.

This chain joins TRBV7-9 and TRBJ1-2; 8 nucleotides align to TRBD1. In germline, CDR1 is SEHNR, CDR2 FQNEAQ (reference sequence). V lost 3 bases to trimming and J lost 3 bases; unmatched junction nucleotides: 9. The CDR3 length is 16 residues. For the CDR3, the DNA is TGTGCCAGCAGCTTTTTGGGCAGGGGGCCGGACTATGGCTACACCTTC. It translates to CASSFLGRGPDYGYTF.

The CDR3 reads CASSLVVGIGTDTQYF. As DNA, the CDR3 is TGTGCCAGCAGCTTGGTGGTCGGGATCGGTACAGATACGCAGTATTTT. This chain links TRBV5-8 with TRBJ2-3, with D tentatively TRBD2 (5 bases). Between the trimmed V and J ends, which lost 0 bases and 3 bases, there was a span of 14 bases. Per germline, CDR1 SGHTS and CDR2 YDEGEE. This CDR3 comprises 16 residues.

This clone was detected a few times. The chain joins TRBV5-1 to TRBJ2-7; D not resolved. The CDR3 covers 14 residues. Looked up from germline, CDR1 is SGHRS and CDR2 is YFSETQ. V was cut by 4 bases and J by 2 bases, with 13 bases left in between. The CDR3 is CASSDTAGAYEQYF. The CDR3 DNA follows: TGCGCCAGCAGCGACACGGCCGGAGCCTACGAGCAGTACTTC.

The V call is TRBV27, the J call TRBJ2-7; 8 bases line up with TRBD1. The CDR3 is 15 amino acids. Germline assignment: CDR1 MNHEY and CDR2 SMNVEV (reference sequence). V was pared by 6 bases and J by 1 base, with 8 bases of the junction left unmatched. CDR3 sequence: CASSRMDRDSYEQYF. The CDR3 DNA sequence: TGTGCCAGCAGCCGCATGGACAGGGATTCCTACGAGCAGTACTTC.

This chain links TRBV18 with TRBJ2-7; D possibly corresponds to TRBD2 (6 bases). V gave up 4 bases and J gave up 6 bases, with 16 bases separating them. The CDR3 spans 14 residues. In germline, CDR1 is KGHSH, CDR2 LQKENI. This CDR3 reads CASSQTGRESEQYF. CDR3 DNA: TGTGCCAGCTCACAAACCGGGAGAGAGAGCGAGCAGTACTTC.

This chain joins TRBV27 and TRBJ2-7; no firm D call. Per germline, CDR1 MNHEY and CDR2 SMNVEV (reference sequence). V lost 6 bases, J lost 0 bases, and 12 bases lay in between. The CDR3 length is 14 residues. CDR3: CASSNRGVSYEQYF. CDR3 nucleotide sequence: TGTGCCAGCAGCAACCGTGGGGTCTCCTACGAGCAGTACTTC.

The J gene is TRBJ2-1, the V gene TRBV21-1; TRBD2 is taken as the D call from the table, unchecked against the DNA. TRBV21-1 is shown as a pseudogene. This CDR3 is 18 amino acids long. The CDR3 here is CASSKVFGRKPLNNEQFF. The CDR3 coding sequence is TGTGCCAGCAGCAAAGTATTCGGGAGGAAACCCCTAAACAATGAGCAGTTCTTC.

This clone was counted once. Distinct nucleotide sequences in the sample also encode this CDR3. The chain employs TRBV7-8 and TRBJ2-7; the D gene is possibly TRBD1 (5 bases). The CDR3 contains 13 residues. Trimming took off 3 bases at V and 0 bases at J, with 6 bases between the two ends. Germline CDR1 reads SGHVS; CDR2 reads FQNEAQ. The CDR3, as DNA: TGTGCCAGCAGCTTGACAGACTCCTACGAGCAGTACTTC. Translation: CASSLTDSYEQYF.

The chain links TRBV5-1 to TRBJ2-7; 10 bases match TRBD2. Germline trimming cut 0 bases from V and 6 bases from J; bases unmatched to any gene: 3. CDR3 length equals 14 residues. The germline CDR1 and CDR2 sequences are SGHRS and YFSETQ. CDR3 nucleotide sequence: TGCGCCAGCAGCTTGGAAGCGGGAGGGCCCGAGCAGTACTTC. Its translation is CASSLEAGGPEQYF.

This rearrangement joins TRBV2 to TRBJ1-5; D may be TRBD1 (6 bases). CDR1 and CDR2 from the germline V gene are SNHLY and FYNNEI. This CDR3 is built from 15 residues. The V and J ends lost 6 bases and 0 bases respectively, with 12 bases between them. CDR3 DNA: TGTGCCAGCAGCGCCTACAGGGATAGCAATCAGCCCCAGCATTTT. Amino acid sequence: CASSAYRDSNQPQHF.

Worth noting for this clone: It may be a read error: a sequence one base away is much more abundant. V and J are TRBV30 and TRBJ2-1; TRBD2 matches at 11 bases. The CDR3 extends over 15 amino acids. CDR1 is GTSNPN, CDR2 SVGIG, per germline (reference sequence). CDR3 residues: CTSTVAGGGYNEQFF. In nucleotides, the CDR3 is TGTACCTCAACTGTAGCGGGAGGGGGGTACAATGAGCAGTTCTTC.

The chain employs TRBV5-1 and TRBJ2-3; the D gene could be TRBD1 or TRBD2 (5 bases each). Germline V gives CDR1 SGHRS, CDR2 YFSETQ. The CDR3 sequence is 15 residues long. The V end lost 0 bases, the J end lost 2 bases, and 10 bases lay between the germline ends. CDR3 bases: TGCGCCAGCAGCTTGGATGGGGGAACCACAGATACGCAGTATTTT. This codes for CASSLDGGTTDTQYF.

The chain couples TRBV19 to TRBJ2-2; D may be TRBD1 or TRBD2 (5 bases each). The CDR3 is 16 amino acids. The V and J ends lost 4 bases and 2 bases respectively, with 14 bases between them. CDR1 LNHDA and CDR2 SQIVND come from the germline V gene (reference sequence). CDR3 in amino acids: CASSTTGTGNTGELFF. CDR3 nucleotide sequence: TGTGCCAGTAGTACCACCGGGACCGGCAACACCGGGGAGCTGTTTTTT. Using reference TRBV19 and TRBJ2-2 for the parts outside the CDR3, the full variable domain is DGGITQSPKYLFRKEGQNVTLSCEQNLNHDAMYWYRQDPGQGLRLIYYSQIVNDFQKGDIAEGYSVSREKKESFPLTVTSAQKNPTAFYLCASSTTGTGNTGELFFGEGSRLTVL.

CDR3 coding DNA: TGTGCCAGCAGTTTTCCAGACGGGGGGGACGACGAAAAACTGTTTTTT. This encodes CASSFPDGGDDEKLFF. The rearrangement uses TRBV28 and TRBJ1-4; possibly TRBD1 for D (5 bases). Trimming removed 3 bases at V and 8 bases at J, with 19 bases between. This CDR3 region has 16 residues. Germline CDR1 is MDHEN and CDR2 is SYDVKM.

The chain recombines TRBV7-2 with TRBJ2-3; 7 bases match TRBD2. The CDR3 contains 15 residues. Germline V gives CDR1 SGHTA, CDR2 FQGNSA. Trimming at V came to 1 base and at J to 6 bases, leaving 7 bases not matched to a gene. The CDR3 loop reads CASSLGGRSLDTQYF. The CDR3 region has the DNA TGTGCCAGCAGCTTAGGCGGGAGAAGTTTGGATACGCAGTATTTT.

The chain combines TRBV28 with TRBJ2-7; D gene ambiguous. CDR1 is MDHEN, CDR2 SYDVKM, per germline. Trimming removed 4 bases at V and 1 base at J, with 5 bases between. The CDR3 covers 12 residues. CDR3 loop: CASSYSSYEQYF. The DNA of the CDR3 is TGTGCCAGCAGTTACAGTTCCTACGAGCAGTACTTC. The full variable domain, rest sourced from reference TRBV28 and TRBJ2-7, is DVKVTQSSRYLVKRTGEKVFLECVQDMDHENMFWYRQDPGLGLRLIYFSYDVKMKEKGDIPEGYSVSREKKERFSLILESASTNQTSMYLCASSYSSYEQYFGPGTRLTVT.

The rearrangement joins TRBV7-7 to TRBJ2-3; 11 nucleotides match TRBD2. The CDR3 runs 15 residues. Germline lookup yields CDR1 SSHAT and CDR2 FNYEAQ (reference sequence). V dropped 4 bases and J dropped 2; count of bases not matched to a gene: 2. The CDR3 bases are TGTGCCAGCAGCTCGGGACTAGCGGTCACAGATACGCAGTATTTT. This codes for CASSSGLAVTDTQYF.

This clone was picked up one time. The chain joins TRBV5-1 to TRBJ2-1, with TRBD2 matching 7 bases. This CDR3 has 13 amino acids. Trimming removed 2 bases from V and 9 bases from J; junction bases left unmatched: 5. Per the germline V gene, CDR1 is SGHRS and CDR2 is YFSETQ. CDR3 sequence: CASSLSRETEQFF. In DNA, the CDR3 is TGCGCCAGCAGCTTATCGCGGGAGACTGAGCAGTTCTTC.